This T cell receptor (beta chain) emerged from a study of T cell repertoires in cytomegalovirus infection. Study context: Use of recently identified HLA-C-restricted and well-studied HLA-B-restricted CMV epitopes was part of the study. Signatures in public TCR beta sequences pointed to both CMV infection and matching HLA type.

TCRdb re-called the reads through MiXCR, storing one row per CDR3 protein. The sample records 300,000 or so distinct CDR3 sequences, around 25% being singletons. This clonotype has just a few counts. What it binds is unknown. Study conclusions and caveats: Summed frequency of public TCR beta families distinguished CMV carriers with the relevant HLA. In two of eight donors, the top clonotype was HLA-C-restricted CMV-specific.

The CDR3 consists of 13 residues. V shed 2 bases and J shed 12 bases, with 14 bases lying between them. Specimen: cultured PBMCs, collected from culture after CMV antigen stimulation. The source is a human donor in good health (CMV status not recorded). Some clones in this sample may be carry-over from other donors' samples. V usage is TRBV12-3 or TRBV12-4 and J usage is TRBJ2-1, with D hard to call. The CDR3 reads CASSLRQDETQFF. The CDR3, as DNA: TGTGCCAGCAGTTTAAGGCAGGACGAAACGCAGTTCTTC.